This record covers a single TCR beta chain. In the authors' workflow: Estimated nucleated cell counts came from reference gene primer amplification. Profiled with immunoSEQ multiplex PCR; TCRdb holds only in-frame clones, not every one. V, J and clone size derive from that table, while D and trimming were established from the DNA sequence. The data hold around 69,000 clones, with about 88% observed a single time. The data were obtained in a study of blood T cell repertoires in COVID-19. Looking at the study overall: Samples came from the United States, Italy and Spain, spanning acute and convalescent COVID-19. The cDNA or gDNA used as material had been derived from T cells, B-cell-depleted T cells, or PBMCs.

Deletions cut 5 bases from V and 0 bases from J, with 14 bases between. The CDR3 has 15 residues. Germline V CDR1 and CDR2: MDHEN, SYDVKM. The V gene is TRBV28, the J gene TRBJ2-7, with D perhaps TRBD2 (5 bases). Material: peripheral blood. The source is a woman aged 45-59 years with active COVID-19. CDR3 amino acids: CASSAPRRSSYEQYF. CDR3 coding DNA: TGTGCCAGCAGTGCCCCGCGGAGGAGCTCCTACGAGCAGTACTTC.